The 13 T cell receptor beta chains below all came from one sample that was sequenced in a study of regulatory T cells in long-lasting Graves disease. Arm-PCR of CDR3 regions with iRepertoire HTBI primers generated TCR beta libraries. TCRdb itself ran the multiplex PCR reads through MiXCR, one entry per CDR3 protein. The sample records under 500,000 distinct CDR3 sequences, about a sixth being singletons. The sample's time point: newly diagnosed GD, antithyroid drugs for less than 3 months. PBMC RNA was the source of the TCR library. These data also formed part of another study, on T cells in Graves' hyperthyroidism and ophthalmopathy.

The sequenced sample was peripheral blood mononuclear cells (PBMCs), obtained at new diagnosis, from a patient treated with antithyroid drugs. Receptors originate from a woman in her twenties or thirties with Graves disease.

The chain joins TRBV19 to TRBJ2-2; 9 bases line up with TRBD1. CDR3 length: 16 amino acids. Germline V lookup: CDR1 LNHDA, CDR2 SQIVND (reference sequence). V was clipped by 6 bases and J by 5 bases; unmatched bases: 10. The CDR3 sequence: CASRSPGQGGTGELFF. The DNA of the CDR3 is TGTGCCAGTAGGAGTCCGGGACAGGGTGGAACCGGGGAGCTGTTTTTT.

As to this clonotype: A single base separates this from a much larger clone, so it may be a read error. This chain joins TRBV28 and TRBJ1-2; possibly TRBD1 for D (6 bases). V shed 8 bases and J shed 4 bases, with 14 bases lying between them. This CDR3 has 13 amino acids. CDR1 MDHEN and CDR2 SYDVKM come from the germline V gene. CDR3 sequence (DNA): TGTGCCAGCCACGGGGGCTGGACCTATGGCTACACCTTC. Its protein is CASHGGWTYGYTF.

V is TRBV20-1 and J is TRBJ2-5, with 9 bases aligning to TRBD2. The J segment lost 3 bases and the V segment lost 1 base, leaving 0 bases of the junction unmatched. The CDR3 has 13 residues. CDR1 is DFQATT and CDR2 is SNEGSKA in the germline V gene (reference sequence). This chain's CDR3 is CSARGLAEETQYF. The CDR3 coding sequence is TGCAGTGCTAGAGGACTAGCGGAAGAGACCCAGTACTTC.

This clonotype occurred many times. The chain employs TRBV6-2 or TRBV6-3 and TRBJ2-7; 7 bases fit TRBD1. Germline loops: CDR1 MNHEY, CDR2 SVGEGT. The CDR3 has 14 residues. J lost 6 bases, V lost 3 bases, and 8 bases had no gene match. CDR3 in amino acids: CASSYTIGGGEQYF. The CDR3 bases are TGTGCCAGCAGTTATACTATAGGGGGCGGCGAGCAGTACTTC.

CDR3 region: CASSFSGQYNEQFF. DNA for the CDR3: TGTGCCAGCAGTTTCTCCGGGCAGTACAATGAGCAGTTCTTC. The V gene is TRBV27, the J gene TRBJ2-1; D remains ambiguous. Germline values: CDR1 MNHEY, CDR2 SMNVEV (reference sequence). CDR3 length: 14 amino acids. V lost 3 bases and J lost 4, with 10 bases in between.

Concerning this clonotype: The conserved phenylalanine or tryptophan is not found at the CDR3 terminus, so this likely reflects a read error. Here the CDR3 reads CSARGPNTGELFC. The CDR3 DNA follows: TGCAGTGCCAGGGGACCTAACACCGGGGAGCTGTTTTGT. The chain couples TRBV20-1 to TRBJ2-2; D is perhaps TRBD1 (6 bases). Per the germline V gene, CDR1 is DFQATT and CDR2 is SNEGSKA (reference sequence). CDR3 length: 13 amino acids. Trimming took 6 bases from V and 2 from J, leaving 10 bases between them.

Only a few counts were recorded for this clonotype. This chain joins TRBV30 and TRBJ1-4; D unresolved. This CDR3 is built from 17 residues. Trimming shortened V by 6 bases and J by 0 bases, and 20 bases separated the two germline ends. The germline V gene has CDR1 GTSNPN and CDR2 SVGIG (reference sequence). CDR3 sequence reads: CACRHNANSATNEKLFF. For the CDR3, the DNA is TGTGCCTGTCGCCATAACGCGAACAGTGCAACTAATGAAAAACTGTTTTTT.

In this sample, this clonotype turned up many times. J is TRBJ1-2 and V is TRBV6-1; the match to TRBD1 covers 8 bases. J lost 7 bases, V lost 0 bases, and 10 bases had no gene match. Germline V CDR1 and CDR2: MNHNS, SASEGT. This CDR3 is built from 16 residues. The CDR3 region is CASSEAQWTGRVGYTF. DNA for the CDR3: TGTGCCAGCAGTGAAGCGCAGTGGACAGGGCGCGTTGGCTACACCTTC.

This clonotype came up many times. The J gene is TRBJ2-1, the V gene TRBV3-1; D is ambiguous. Trimming removed 3 bases at V and 12 bases at J, with 12 bases between. Germline CDR1 reads LGHDT; CDR2 reads YNNKEL (reference sequence). This CDR3 region has 12 residues. The chain's CDR3 is CASSQAGFLQFF. CDR3 DNA sequence: TGTGCCAGCAGCCAGGCCGGATTTCTGCAGTTCTTC.

V is TRBV4-1 and J is TRBJ2-6; tentative D call: TRBD2 (5 bases). CDR1 MGHRA and CDR2 YSYEKL come from the germline V gene. CDR3 size: 16 residues. The V and J ends lost 0 bases and 2 bases respectively, with 8 bases between them. The CDR3: CASSQDTGTGANVLTF. As DNA, the CDR3 is TGCGCCAGCAGCCAAGACACGGGAACTGGGGCCAACGTCCTGACTTTC.

This clonotype turned up a few times. A far bigger clonotype differs at one base, so this is likely a read error. The rearrangement uses TRBV11-3 and TRBJ2-7, with 14 nucleotides matching TRBD2. The CDR3 is made up of 18 amino acids. Germline CDR1 and CDR2: SGHNT and YENEEA. As DNA, the CDR3 is TGTGCCAGCAGCTTATCCGGGACTAGCGGGAGCAGACTCAATGAGCGGTTCTTC. Its protein is CASSLSGTSGSRLNERFF.

The chain uses TRBV3-2 and TRBJ2-1; no check of the table's D call, TRBD2, against the DNA was made. TRBV3-2 is a documented pseudogene. The CDR3 totals 16 residues. Here the CDR3 DNA reads TGTGCCAGCAGCCAACTTATAGCGGGAGTAATTGATGAGCAGTTCTTC. Its protein is CASSQLIAGVIDEQFF.

The V gene is TRBV2, the J gene TRBJ1-3; possibly TRBD1 for D (5 bases). The ends were cut back, 6 bases at V and 3 bases at J, with 21 bases in the middle. Germline loops: CDR1 SNHLY, CDR2 FYNNEI. This CDR3 is 17 amino acids long. The chain's CDR3 is CASRKQGAGTGGNTIYF. In nucleotides, the CDR3 is TGTGCCAGCAGGAAACAAGGGGCAGGAACCGGTGGAAACACCATATATTTT.